This is a list of T cell receptor beta chains from one sample in a study of cytomegalovirus exposure and HLA in healthy donors. TCRdb keeps only in-frame clones here, not all; method: immunoSEQ multiplex PCR. The sample yields 150,000 to 160,000 clones, roughly 80% seen once. The sequenced material came from PBMCs. These receptors came from a man aged 25-45 years in good health and CMV-seropositive. Both conserved end residues are trimmed from each CDR3.

j_call v_call cdr3_aa
TRBJ2-7 TRBV27 ASSPYSYEQY
TRBJ1-5 TRBV27 ASNEGQGNQPQH
TRBJ1-1 TRBV5-1 ASSLEGVTEAF
TRBJ2-2 TRBV5-1 ASSLDPTGELF
TRBJ2-1 TRBV9 ASSTGLAGEYNEQF
TRBJ1-1 TRBV5-6 ASSSPGTGGVSAF
TRBJ2-5 TRBV27 ASSGRTSGEETQY
TRBJ1-6 TRBV6-1 ASSTSGRSPLH
TRBJ1-5 TRBV28 ASTIEVRQPQH
TRBJ1-1 TRBV19 ASSDGEVTEAF
TRBJ1-1 TRBV11-2 ASSLGRANTEAF
TRBJ2-1 TRBV29-1 SSKGLYNEQF
TRBJ2-7 TRBV18 ASSPPSGRFYEQY
TRBJ1-3 TRBV12-5 ASALGQGNTIY
TRBJ2-7 TRBV5-1 ASSFSGQETYEQY
TRBJ2-3 TRBV4-2 ASSQEPAGGTQY
TRBJ2-3 TRBV4-2 ASSPGTPDTQY
TRBJ1-1 TRBV19 ASSAQGRGARNTEAF
TRBJ1-5 TRBV15 ATSRGRQGNQPQH
TRBJ2-7 TRBV19 ASSIDSSYEQY
- TRBV7-8 ASSLQGSLYEQY
TRBJ2-7 TRBV5-1 ASSWRPTGRGQSEQY
TRBJ2-7 TRBV5-4 ASSSGTIYEQY
TRBJ1-1 TRBV15 ATSSGAGGAEAF
TRBJ2-1 TRBV7-3 ASSLSGESSYNEQF
TRBJ1-3 TRBV12-5 ASAPGTLGNTIY
TRBJ2-5 TRBV12-5 ASGPTAGVETQY
TRBJ2-1 TRBV6-1 ASRALSSSNEQF
TRBJ2-1 TRBV10-1 ASSEPLQGAGYNEQF